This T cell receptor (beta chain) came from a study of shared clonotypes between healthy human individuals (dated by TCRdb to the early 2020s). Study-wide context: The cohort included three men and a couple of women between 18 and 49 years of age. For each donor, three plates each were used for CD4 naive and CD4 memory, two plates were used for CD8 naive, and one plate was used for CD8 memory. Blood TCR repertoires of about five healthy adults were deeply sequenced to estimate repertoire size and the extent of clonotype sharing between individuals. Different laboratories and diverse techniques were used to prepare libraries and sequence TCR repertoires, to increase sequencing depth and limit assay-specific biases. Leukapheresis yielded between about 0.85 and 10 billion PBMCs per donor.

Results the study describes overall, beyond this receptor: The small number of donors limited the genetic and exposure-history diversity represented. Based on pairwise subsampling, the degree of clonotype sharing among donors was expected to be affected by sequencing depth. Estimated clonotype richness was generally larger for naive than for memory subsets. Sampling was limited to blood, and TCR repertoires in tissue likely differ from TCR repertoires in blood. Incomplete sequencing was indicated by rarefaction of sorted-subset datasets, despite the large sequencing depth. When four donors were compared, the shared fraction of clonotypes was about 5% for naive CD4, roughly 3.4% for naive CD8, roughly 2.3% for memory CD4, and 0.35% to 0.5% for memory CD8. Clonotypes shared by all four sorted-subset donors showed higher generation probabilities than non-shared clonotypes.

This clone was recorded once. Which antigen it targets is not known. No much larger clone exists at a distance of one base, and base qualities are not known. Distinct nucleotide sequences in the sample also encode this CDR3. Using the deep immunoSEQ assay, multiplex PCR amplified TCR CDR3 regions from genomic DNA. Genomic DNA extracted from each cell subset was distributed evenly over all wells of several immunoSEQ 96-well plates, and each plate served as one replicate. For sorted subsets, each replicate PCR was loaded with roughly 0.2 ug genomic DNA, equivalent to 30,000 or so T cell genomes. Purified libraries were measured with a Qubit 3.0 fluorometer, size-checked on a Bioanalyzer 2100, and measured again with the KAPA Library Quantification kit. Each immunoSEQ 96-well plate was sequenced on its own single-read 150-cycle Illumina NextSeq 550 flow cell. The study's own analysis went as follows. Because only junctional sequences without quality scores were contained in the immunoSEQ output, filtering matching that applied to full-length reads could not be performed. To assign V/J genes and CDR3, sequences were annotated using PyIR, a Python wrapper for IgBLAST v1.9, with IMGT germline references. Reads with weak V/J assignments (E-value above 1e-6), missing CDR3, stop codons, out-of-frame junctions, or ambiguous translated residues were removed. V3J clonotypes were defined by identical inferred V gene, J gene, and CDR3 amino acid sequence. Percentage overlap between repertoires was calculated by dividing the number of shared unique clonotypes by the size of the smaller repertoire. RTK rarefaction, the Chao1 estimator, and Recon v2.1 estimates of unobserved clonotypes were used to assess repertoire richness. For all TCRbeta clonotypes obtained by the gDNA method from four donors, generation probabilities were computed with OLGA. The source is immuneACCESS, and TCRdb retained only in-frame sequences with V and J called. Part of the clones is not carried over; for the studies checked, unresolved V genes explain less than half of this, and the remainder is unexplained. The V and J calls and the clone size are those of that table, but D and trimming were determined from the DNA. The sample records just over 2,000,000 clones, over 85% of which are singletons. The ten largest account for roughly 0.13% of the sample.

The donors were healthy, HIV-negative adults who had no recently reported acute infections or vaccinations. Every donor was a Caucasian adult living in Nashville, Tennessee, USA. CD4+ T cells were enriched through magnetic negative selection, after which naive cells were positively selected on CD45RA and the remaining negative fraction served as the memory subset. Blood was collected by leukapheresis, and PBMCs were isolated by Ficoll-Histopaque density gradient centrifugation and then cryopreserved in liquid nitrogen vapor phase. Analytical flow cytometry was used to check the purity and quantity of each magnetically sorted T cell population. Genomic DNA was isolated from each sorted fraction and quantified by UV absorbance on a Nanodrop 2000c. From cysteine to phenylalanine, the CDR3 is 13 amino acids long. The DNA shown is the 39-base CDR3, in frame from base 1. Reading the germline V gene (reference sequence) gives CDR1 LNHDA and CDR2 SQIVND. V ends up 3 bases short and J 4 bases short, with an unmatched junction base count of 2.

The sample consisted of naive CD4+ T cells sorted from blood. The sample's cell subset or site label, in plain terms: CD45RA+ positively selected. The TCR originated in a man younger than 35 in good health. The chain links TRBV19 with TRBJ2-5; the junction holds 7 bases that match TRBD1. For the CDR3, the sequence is CASSINRGETQYF. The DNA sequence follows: TGTGCCAGTAGTATCAACAGGGGAGAGACCCAGTACTTC.